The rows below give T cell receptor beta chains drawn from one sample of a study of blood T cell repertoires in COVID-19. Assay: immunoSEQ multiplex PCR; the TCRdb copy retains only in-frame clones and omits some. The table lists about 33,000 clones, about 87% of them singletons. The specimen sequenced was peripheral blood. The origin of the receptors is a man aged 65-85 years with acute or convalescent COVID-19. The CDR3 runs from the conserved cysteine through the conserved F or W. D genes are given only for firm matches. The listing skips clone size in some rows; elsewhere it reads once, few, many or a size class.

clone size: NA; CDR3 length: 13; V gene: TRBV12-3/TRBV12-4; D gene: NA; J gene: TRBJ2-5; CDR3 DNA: TGTGCCAGCAGTTTGGGTCAGGGAGAGACCCAGTACTTC; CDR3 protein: CASSLGQGETQYF
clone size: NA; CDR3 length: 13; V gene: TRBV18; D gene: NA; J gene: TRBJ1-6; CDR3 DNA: TGTGCCAGCTCATCGGACAGCAATTCACCCCTCCACTTT; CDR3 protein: CASSSDSNSPLHF
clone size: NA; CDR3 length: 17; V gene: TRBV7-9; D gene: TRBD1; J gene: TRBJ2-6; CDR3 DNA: TGTGCCAGCAGCCCAGGACAGGGGGCGCCTGGGGCCAACGTCCTGACTTTC; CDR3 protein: CASSPGQGAPGANVLTF
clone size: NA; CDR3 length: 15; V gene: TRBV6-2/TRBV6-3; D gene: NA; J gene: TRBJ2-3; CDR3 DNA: TGTGCCAGCAGTTACGGGCAGGGAAGCACAGATACGCAGTATTTT; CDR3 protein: CASSYGQGSTDTQYF
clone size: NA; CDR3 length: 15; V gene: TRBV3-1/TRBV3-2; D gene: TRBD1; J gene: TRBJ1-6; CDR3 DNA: TGTGCCAGCAGCCCCCGGGACAGCTATAATTCACCCCTCCACTTT; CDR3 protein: CASSPRDSYNSPLHF
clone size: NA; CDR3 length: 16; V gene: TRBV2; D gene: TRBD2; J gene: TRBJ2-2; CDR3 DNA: TGTGCCAGCAGCTTGACTAGCGGGAGAGGGACCGGGGAGCTGTTTTTT; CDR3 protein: CASSLTSGRGTGELFF
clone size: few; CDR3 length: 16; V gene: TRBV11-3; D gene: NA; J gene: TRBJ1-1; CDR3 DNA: TGTGCCAGCAGCCCCGGCGACAGCTCATCGAACACTGAAGCTTTCTTT; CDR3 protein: CASSPGDSSSNTEAFF
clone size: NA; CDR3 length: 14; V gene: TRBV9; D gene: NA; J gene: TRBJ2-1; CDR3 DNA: TGTGCCAGCAGCCCTCTAAGTTCCCCCGATGAGCAGTTCTTC; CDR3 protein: CASSPLSSPDEQFF
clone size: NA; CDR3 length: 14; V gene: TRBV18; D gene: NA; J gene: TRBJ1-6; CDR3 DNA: TGTGCCAGCTCACCTCAGGGGAGTAATTCACCCCTCCACTTT; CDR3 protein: CASSPQGSNSPLHF
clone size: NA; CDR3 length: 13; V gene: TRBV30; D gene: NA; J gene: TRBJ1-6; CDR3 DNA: TGTGCCTGGGCGGGAGGGATGCGATCACCCCTCCACTTT; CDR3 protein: CAWAGGMRSPLHF
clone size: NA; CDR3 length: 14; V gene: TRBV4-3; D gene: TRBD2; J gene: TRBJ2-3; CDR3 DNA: TGCGCCAGCAGCCCGGGACTAGTTACGGATACGCAGTATTTT; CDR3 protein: CASSPGLVTDTQYF
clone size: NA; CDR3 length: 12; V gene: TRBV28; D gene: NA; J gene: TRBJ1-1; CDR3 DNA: TGTGCCAGCAGACCGCCGGGGAGGGAAGCTTTCTTT; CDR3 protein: CASRPPGREAFF
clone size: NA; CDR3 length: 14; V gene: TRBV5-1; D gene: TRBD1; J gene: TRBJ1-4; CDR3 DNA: TGCGCCAGCAGCCTAGGGACAGCCAATGAAAAACTGTTTTTT; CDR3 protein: CASSLGTANEKLFF
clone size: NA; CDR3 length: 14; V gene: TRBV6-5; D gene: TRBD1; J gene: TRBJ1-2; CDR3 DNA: TGTGCCAGCACCGAAACAGGGGTTAACTATGGCTACACCTTC; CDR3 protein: CASTETGVNYGYTF
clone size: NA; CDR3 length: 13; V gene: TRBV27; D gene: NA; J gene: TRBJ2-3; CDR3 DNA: TGTGCCAGCAGTTTTAGTGGGCGGGCTACGCAGTATTTT; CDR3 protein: CASSFSGRATQYF
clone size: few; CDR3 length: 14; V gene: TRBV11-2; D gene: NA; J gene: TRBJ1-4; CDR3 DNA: TGTGCCAGCAGCTCGAACCTCGGCCGGGGAGGGCTGTTTTTT; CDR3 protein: CASSSNLGRGGLFF
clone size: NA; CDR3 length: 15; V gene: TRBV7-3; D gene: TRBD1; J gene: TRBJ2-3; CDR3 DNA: TGTGCCAGCAGCTTGACAGGGCCGTTCACAGATACGCAGTATTTT; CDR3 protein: CASSLTGPFTDTQYF
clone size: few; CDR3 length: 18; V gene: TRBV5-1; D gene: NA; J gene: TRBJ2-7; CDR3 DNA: TGCGCCAGCAGGCTCCTCCGACAGGGTGGCGGGAGGACCTACGAGCAGTACTTC; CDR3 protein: CASRLLRQGGGRTYEQYF
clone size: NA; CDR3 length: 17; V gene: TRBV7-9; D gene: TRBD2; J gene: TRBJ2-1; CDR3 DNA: TGTGCCAGCAGCTTAGTAGGGAGGACTAGCTTTCGGAATGAGCAGTTCTTC; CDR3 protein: CASSLVGRTSFRNEQFF
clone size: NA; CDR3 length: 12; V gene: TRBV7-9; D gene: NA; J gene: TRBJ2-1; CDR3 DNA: TGTGCCAGCAGCTCCGAGGGAAATGAGCAGTTCTTC; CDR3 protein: CASSSEGNEQFF
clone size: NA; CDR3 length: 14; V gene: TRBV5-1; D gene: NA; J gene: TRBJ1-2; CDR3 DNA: TGCGCCAGCAGCTATTCGGGTAATAACTATGGCTACACCTTC; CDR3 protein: CASSYSGNNYGYTF
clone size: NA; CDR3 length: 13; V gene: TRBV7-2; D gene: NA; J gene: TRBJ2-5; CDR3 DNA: TGTGCCAGCAGCAAGCAGGGCCAAGAGACCCAGTACTTC; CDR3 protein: CASSKQGQETQYF
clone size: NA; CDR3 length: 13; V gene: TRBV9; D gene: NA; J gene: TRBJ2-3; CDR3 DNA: TGTGCCAGCAGCGTAGATCACTCAGATACGCAGTATTTT; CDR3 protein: CASSVDHSDTQYF
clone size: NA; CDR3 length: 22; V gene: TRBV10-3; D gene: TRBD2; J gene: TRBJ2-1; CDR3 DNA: TGTGCCATCAGTGACCCGATATCGAGACTAGCGGGAGGGAAGAGCTCCTACAATGAGCAGTTCTTC; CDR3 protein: CAISDPISRLAGGKSSYNEQFF
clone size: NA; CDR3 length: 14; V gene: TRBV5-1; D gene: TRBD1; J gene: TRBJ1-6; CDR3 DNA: TGCGCCAGCAATGCCGGGACAGGGGTATCACCCCTCCACTTT; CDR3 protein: CASNAGTGVSPLHF
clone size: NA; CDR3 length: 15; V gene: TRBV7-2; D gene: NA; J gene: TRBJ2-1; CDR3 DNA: TGTGCCAGCAGCTTATTAGCCGAGGCAGGGCATGAGCAGTTCTTC; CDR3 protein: CASSLLAEAGHEQFF
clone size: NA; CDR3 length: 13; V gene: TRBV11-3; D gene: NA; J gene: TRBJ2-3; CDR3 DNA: TGTGCCAGCAGCCGAGCGGTTACAGATACGCAGTATTTT; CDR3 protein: CASSRAVTDTQYF
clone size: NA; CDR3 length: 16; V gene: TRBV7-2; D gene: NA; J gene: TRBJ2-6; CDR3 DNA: TGTGCCAGCAGCTTGAACACCGTCCCCGGGGCCAACGTCCTGACTTTC; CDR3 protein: CASSLNTVPGANVLTF